This T cell receptor beta chain was observed in a study of sequential checkpoint blockade in melanoma. About the research overall: Randomization was 1:1 between first-line nivolumab→ipilimumab and ipilimumab→nivolumab.

The germline gives CDR1 SGHNT, CDR2 YENEEA. V lost 5 bases and J lost 2, with 13 bases in between. The CDR3 has 14 amino acids. Treatment noted: randomized to nivolumab then ipilimumab (arm A) or the reverse (arm B). No patient had prior DNA-damaging chemotherapy. Sorted cells were live CD3+CD8+, lacking CD19 and CD56, from PBMCs. This clone was counted a single time. The repertoire was sequenced with immunoSEQ multiplex PCR; TCRdb's copy has only in-frame clones and lacks some. The sample has fewer than 45,000 clones; just over 85% are singletons. The receptor was derived from a human donor with melanoma. This rearrangement joins TRBV11-3 to TRBJ2-7; D possibly corresponds to TRBD1 (6 bases). Sequenced material: CD8+ T cells sorted from blood (inferred from file names), taken from a patient given nivolumab and ipilimumab in sequence. In nucleotides, the CDR3 is TGTGCCAGCAGCCCTGACAGGCGACCCTACGAGCAGTACGTC. Its translation is CASSPDRRPYEQYV.